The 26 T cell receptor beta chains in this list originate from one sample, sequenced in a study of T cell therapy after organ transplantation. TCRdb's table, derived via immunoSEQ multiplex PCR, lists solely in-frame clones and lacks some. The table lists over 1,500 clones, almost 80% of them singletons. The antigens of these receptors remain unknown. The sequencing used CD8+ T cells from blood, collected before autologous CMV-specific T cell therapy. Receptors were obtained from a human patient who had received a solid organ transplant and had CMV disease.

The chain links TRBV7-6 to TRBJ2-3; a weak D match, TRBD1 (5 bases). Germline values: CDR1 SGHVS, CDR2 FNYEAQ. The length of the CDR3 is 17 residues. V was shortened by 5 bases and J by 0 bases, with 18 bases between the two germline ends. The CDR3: CASSLGPGGASTDTQYF. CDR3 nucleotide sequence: TGTGCCAGCAGCCTAGGGCCGGGTGGGGCAAGCACAGATACGCAGTATTTT.

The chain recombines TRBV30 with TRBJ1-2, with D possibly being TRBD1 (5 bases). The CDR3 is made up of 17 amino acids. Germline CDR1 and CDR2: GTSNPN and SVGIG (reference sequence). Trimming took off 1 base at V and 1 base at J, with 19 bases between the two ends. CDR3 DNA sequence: TGTGCCTGGAGTGGGATGGGCCCCCAGGGCCTTAACTATGGCTACACCTTC. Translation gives CAWSGMGPQGLNYGYTF.

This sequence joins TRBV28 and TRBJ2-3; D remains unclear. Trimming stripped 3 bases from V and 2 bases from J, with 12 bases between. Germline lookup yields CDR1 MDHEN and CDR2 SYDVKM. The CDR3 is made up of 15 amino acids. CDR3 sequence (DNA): TGTGCCAGCAGTTTGTCCCTCTCACCCACAGATACGCAGTATTTT. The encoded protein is CASSLSLSPTDTQYF.

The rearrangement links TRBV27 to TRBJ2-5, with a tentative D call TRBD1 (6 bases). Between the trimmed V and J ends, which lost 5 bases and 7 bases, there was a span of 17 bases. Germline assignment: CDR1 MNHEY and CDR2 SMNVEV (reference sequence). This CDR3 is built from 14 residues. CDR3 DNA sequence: TGTGCCAGCAGTCCCGGTACGACAGGAGGGACCCAGTACTTC. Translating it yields CASSPGTTGGTQYF.

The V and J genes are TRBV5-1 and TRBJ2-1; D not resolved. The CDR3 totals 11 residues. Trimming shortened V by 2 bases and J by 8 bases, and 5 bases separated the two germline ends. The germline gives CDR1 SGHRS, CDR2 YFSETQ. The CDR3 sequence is CASSFGHEQFF. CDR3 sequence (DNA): TGCGCCAGCAGCTTTGGTCATGAGCAGTTCTTC.

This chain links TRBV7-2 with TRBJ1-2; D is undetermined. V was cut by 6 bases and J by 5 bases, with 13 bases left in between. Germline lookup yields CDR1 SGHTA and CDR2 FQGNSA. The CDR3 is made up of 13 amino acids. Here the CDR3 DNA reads TGTGCCAGCAGTCCTGGACGGCTTTATGGCTACACCTTC. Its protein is CASSPGRLYGYTF.

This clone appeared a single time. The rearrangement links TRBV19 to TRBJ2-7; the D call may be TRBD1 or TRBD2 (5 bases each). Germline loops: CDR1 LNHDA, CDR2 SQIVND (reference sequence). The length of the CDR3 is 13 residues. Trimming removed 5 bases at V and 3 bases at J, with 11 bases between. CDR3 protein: CASSPGTNYEQYF. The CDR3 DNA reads TGTGCCAGTAGTCCCGGGACCAACTACGAGCAGTACTTC.

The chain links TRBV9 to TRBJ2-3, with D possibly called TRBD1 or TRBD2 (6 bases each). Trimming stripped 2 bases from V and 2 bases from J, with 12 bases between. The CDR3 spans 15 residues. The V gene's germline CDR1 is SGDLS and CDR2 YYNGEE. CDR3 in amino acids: CASSVWGAPTDTQYF. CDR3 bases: TGTGCCAGCAGCGTTTGGGGGGCCCCCACAGATACGCAGTATTTT.

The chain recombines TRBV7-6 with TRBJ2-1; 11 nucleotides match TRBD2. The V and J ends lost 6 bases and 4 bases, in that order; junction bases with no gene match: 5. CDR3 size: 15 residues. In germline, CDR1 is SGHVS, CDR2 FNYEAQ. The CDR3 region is CASSIGTSGYNEQFF. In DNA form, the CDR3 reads TGTGCCAGCAGTATTGGGACTAGCGGATACAATGAGCAGTTCTTC.

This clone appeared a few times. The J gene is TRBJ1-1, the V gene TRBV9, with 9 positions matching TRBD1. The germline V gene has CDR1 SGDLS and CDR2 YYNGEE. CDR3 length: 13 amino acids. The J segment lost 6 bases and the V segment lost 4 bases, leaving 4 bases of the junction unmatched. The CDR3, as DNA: TGTGCCAGCAGCTCGAGGACAGGGGCTGAAGCTTTCTTT. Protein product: CASSSRTGAEAFF.

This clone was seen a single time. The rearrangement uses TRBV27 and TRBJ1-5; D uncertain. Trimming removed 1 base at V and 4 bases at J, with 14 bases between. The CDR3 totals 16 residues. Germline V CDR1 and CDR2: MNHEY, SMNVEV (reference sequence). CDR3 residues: CASSLYARRKNQPQHF. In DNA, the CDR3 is TGTGCCAGCAGTTTATATGCCCGCAGGAAGAATCAGCCCCAGCATTTT.

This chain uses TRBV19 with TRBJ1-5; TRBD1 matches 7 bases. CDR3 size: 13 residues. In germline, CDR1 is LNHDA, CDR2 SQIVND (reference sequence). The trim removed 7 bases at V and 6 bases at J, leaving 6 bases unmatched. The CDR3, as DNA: TGTGCCAGTACCCAGGGGGTGGCTCAGCCCCAGCATTTT. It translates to CASTQGVAQPQHF. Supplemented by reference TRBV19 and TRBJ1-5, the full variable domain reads DGGITQSPKYLFRKEGQNVTLSCEQNLNHDAMYWYRQDPGQGLRLIYYSQIVNDFQKGDIAEGYSVSREKKESFPLTVTSAQKNPTAFYLCASTQGVAQPQHFGDGTRLSIL.

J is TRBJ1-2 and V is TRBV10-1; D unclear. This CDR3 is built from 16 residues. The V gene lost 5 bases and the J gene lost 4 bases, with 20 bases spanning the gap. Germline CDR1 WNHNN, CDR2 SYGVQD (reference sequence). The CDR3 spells CASSYVGSRKTYGYTF. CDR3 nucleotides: TGCGCCAGCAGTTACGTAGGATCGCGAAAGACCTATGGCTACACCTTC.

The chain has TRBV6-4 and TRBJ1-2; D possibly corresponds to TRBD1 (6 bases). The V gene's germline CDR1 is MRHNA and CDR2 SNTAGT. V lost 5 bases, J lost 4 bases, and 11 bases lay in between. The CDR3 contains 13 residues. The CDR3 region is CASSPGDGYGYTF. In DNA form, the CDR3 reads TGTGCCAGCAGTCCAGGGGATGGCTATGGCTACACCTTC.

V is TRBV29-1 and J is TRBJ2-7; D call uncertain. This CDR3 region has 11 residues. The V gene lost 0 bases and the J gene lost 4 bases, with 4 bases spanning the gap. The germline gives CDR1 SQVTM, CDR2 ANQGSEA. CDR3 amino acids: CSVEDSYEQYF. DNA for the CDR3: TGCAGCGTTGAAGACAGTTACGAGCAGTACTTC.

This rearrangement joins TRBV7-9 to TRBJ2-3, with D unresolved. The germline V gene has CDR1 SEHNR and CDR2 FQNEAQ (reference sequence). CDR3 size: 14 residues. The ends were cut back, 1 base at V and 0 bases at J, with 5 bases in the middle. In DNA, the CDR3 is TGTGCCAGCAGCTTAGTGGCCAGCACAGATACGCAGTATTTT. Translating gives CASSLVASTDTQYF.

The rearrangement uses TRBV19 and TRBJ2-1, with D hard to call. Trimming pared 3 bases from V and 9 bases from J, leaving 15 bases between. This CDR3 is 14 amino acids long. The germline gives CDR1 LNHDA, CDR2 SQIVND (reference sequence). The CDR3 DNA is TGTGCCAGTAGTATCGACATCGTCTCCAGTGAGCAGTTCTTC. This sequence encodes CASSIDIVSSEQFF. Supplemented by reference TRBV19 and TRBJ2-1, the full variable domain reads DGGITQSPKYLFRKEGQNVTLSCEQNLNHDAMYWYRQDPGQGLRLIYYSQIVNDFQKGDIAEGYSVSREKKESFPLTVTSAQKNPTAFYLCASSIDIVSSEQFFGPGTRLTVL.

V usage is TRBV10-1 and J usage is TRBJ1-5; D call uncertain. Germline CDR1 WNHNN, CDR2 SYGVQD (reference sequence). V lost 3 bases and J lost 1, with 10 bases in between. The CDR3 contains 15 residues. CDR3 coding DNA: TGCGCCAGCAGTGAAGTCCCGGGGAGCAATCAGCCCCAGCATTTT. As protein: CASSEVPGSNQPQHF.

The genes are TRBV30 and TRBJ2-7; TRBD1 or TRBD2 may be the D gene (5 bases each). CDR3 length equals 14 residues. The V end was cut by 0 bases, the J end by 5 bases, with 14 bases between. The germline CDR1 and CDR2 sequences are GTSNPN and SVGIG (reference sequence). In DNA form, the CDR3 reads TGTGCCTGGAGTGTTAGCAGGGTGGGGGACGAGCAGTACTTC. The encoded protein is CAWSVSRVGDEQYF. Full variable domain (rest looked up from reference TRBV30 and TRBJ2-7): SQTIHQWPATLVQPVGSPLSLECTVEGTSNPNLYWYRQAAGRGLQLLFYSVGIGQISSEVPQNLSASRPQDRQFILSSKKLLLSDSGFYLCAWSVSRVGDEQYFGPGTRLTVT.

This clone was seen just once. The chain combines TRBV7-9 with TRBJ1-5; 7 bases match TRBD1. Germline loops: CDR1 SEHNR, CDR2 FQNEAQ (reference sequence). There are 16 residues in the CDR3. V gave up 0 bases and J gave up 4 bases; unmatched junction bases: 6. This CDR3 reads CASSLAAPTGNQPQHF. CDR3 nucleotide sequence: TGTGCCAGCAGCTTAGCAGCCCCGACAGGGAATCAGCCCCAGCATTTT.

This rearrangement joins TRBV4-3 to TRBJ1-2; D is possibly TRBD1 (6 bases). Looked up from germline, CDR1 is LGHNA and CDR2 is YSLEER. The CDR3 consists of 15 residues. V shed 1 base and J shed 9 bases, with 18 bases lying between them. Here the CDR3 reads CASSQAPGGGESYTF. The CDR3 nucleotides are TGCGCCAGCAGCCAAGCCCCGGGGGGCGGGGAGAGCTACACCTTC.

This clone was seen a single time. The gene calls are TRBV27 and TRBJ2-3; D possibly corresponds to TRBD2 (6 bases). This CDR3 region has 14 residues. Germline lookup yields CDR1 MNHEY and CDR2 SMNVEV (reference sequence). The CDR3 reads CAVGGARSTDTQYF. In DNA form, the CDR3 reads TGTGCGGTGGGCGGGGCTAGATCCACAGATACGCAGTATTTT.

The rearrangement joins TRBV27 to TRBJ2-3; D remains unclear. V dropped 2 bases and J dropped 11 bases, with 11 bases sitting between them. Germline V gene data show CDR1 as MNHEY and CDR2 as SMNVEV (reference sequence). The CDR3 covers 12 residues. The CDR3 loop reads CASSLPGRMQYF. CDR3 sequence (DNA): TGTGCCAGCAGTTTACCTGGTCGAATGCAGTATTTT.

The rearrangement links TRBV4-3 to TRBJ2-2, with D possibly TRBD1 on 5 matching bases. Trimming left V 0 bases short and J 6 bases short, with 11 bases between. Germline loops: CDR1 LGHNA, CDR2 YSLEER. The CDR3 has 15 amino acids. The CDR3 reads CASSQDARAAGELFF. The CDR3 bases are TGCGCCAGCAGCCAAGATGCCAGGGCGGCCGGGGAGCTGTTTTTT.

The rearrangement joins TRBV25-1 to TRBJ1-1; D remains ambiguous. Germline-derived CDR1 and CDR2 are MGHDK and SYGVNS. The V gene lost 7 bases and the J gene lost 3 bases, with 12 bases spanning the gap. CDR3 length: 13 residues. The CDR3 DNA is TGTGCCAGCATCGGGGTCGGATACACTGAAGCTTTCTTT. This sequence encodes CASIGVGYTEAFF.

The DNA for the CDR3 is TGTGCCAGCATTACAAGCCGGGACAGCTACGAGCAGTACTTC. This codes for CASITSRDSYEQYF. The chain joins TRBV21-1 to TRBJ2-7; TRBD1, the table's D call, lacks a check against the DNA. TRBV21-1 counts as a pseudogene. The CDR3 is 14 amino acids.